This TCR beta chain was retrieved from a study of post-analysis software for immune sequencing data. Study context: Included among the disease courses, which were recorded for the cohort, were relapsing-remitting, secondary progressive and progressive-relapsing multiple sclerosis.

Losses at the gene ends were 5 bases for V and 5 bases for J; bases not matched to a gene: 4. Looked up from germline, CDR1 is KGHDR and CDR2 is SFDVKD. The CDR3 spans 14 residues. Broader study findings: Five or six TRBV segments were significantly more frequent in patients than in controls. TRBV5-6, TRBV5-1 and TRBV20-1 were among these segments.

Unique molecular identifiers were built into the TCR beta cDNA libraries. One entry per CDR3 protein, called by TCRdb with MiXCR from the PCR reads. This repertoire shows about 200,000 distinct CDR3 sequences, over 25% found once; its top ten account for approximately 3%. This clonotype was seen at least ten times. Its antigen remains unidentified. This clonotype was sampled from a girl younger than 18 with multiple sclerosis. The rearrangement links TRBV24-1 to TRBJ1-5, with 8 bases identical to TRBD1. The sample consisted of blood. The CDR3 sequence is CATSGAGGDQPQHF. The CDR3 DNA reads as TGTGCCACCAGTGGGGCAGGGGGCGATCAGCCCCAGCATTTT.